Listed below are T cell receptor beta chains from one sample, sequenced in a study of tumor-infiltrating lymphocytes in primary liver carcinoma. MiXCR, applied by TCRdb to the multiplex PCR reads, yields one record per CDR3 protein. The profile covers about 50,000 distinct CDR3 sequences, with around 73% appearing a single time and less than 25% taken by the ten largest. The sequenced sample was liver tumor tissue from sampling region 5. The receptors stem from a man aged 40-55 years with primary liver carcinoma and hepatitis B virus infection. CDR3s include the opening cysteine and the closing phenylalanine or tryptophan. Fields, in order: D gene, V gene, clone size, J gene, CDR3 protein, CDR3 DNA. A D gene is named only where the DNA matches it firmly. Part of the rows lack a size; the others show once, few, many or a class for expanded clones.

>-|TRBV5-1|-|TRBJ2-5
CDSSLPRGEGETQYF
TGCGACAGCAGCTTACCACGGGGCGAAGGAGAGACCCAGTACTTC
>TRBD2|TRBV5-1|many|TRBJ2-3
CASRTSGRAADTQYF
TGCGCCAGCAGGACTAGCGGGAGGGCTGCAGATACGCAGTATTTT
>TRBD1|TRBV6-6|many|TRBJ1-6
CASRTGTGARGNSPLHF
TGTGCCAGCAGGACCGGGACAGGCGCCCGGGGAAATTCACCCCTCCACTTT
>-|TRBV11-2|-|TRBJ1-5
CASSLVGVTGSNKPQHF
TGTGCCAGTAGCTTAGTAGGGGTAACAGGGAGCAATAAGCCCCAGCACTTT
>-|TRBV7-9|-|TRBJ1-1
CASSLTGDTGAFF
TGTGCCAGCAGCCTTACAGGTGACACTGGAGCTTTCTTT
>-|TRBV29-1|-|TRBJ2-5
CSVANTQEIQYF
TGCAGCGTTGCGAACACGCAGGAGATCCAGTACTTC
>-|TRBV24-1|-|TRBJ1-4
CAAISHWETSATSEKLFF
TGTGCCGCCATTTCCCATTGGGAAACGTCTGCAACTAGTGAAAAACTGTTTTTT
>-|TRBV3-1|few|TRBJ2-1
CASRPSDHNEQLF
TGTGCTAGCAGACCCTCGGACCACAATGAGCAGCTCTTC
>TRBD1|TRBV29-1|-|TRBJ2-2
CSTDRGTGELFF
TGCAGCACTGACAGGGGAACCGGGGAGCTGTTTTTT
>TRBD1|TRBV6-1|-|TRBJ2-3
CANMMDRGADTQYF
TGTGCCAACATGATGGACAGGGGGGCAGATACGCAGTATTTT
>-|TRBV29-1|once|TRBJ1-2
CSVEAVEGADGCTF
TGCAGCGTTGAAGCGGTAGAAGGGGCGGATGGCTGCACCTTC
>TRBD2|TRBV11-2|once|TRBJ2-1
CASSLDRGGRIYNVQFF
TGTGCCAGCAGCTTAGACAGGGGCGGGAGGATCTACAATGTGCAGTTCTTC
>TRBD2|TRBV12-3/TRBV12-4|medium-sized|TRBJ2-3
CASSPGTRPDTQYF
TGTGCCAGCAGTCCCGGGACTAGGCCAGATACGCAGTATTTT
>TRBD2|TRBV14|-|TRBJ2-1
CAGSAIAGWVNNEEFF
TGTGCCGGCAGTGCCATAGCGGGATGGGTAAACAATGAGGAGTTCTTC
>-|TRBV5-8|many|TRBJ2-3
CASSLGTVADTQYF
TGTGCCAGCAGCTTGGGGACAGTGGCGGATACGCAGTATTTT
>-|TRBV11-3|-|TRBJ2-3
CASSPGGGGTDTRYF
TGTGCTAGCAGTCCCGGAGGGGGAGGCACGGATACGCGGTATTTT
>TRBD1|TRBV29-1|once|TRBJ2-7
CSVQVAGGVGEQYF
TGCAGCGTACAAGTTGCAGGGGGCGTGGGCGAGCAGTACTTC
>TRBD2|TRBV4-2|-|TRBJ2-1
CASSPLAGSRNEQFF
TGTGCCAGCAGCCCCCTAGCGGGTAGCCGCAATGAGCAGTTCTTC
>-|TRBV11-1|-|TRBJ2-2
CANCLVQGNTVELFF
TGTGCCAACTGCTTAGTACAGGGAAATACCGTGGAGCTGTTTTTT
>-|TRBV29-1|-|TRBJ1-4
CSPLNKKLFF
TGCAGCCCTTTGAATAAAAAACTGTTTTTT
>-|TRBV9|-|TRBJ1-1
CVSSPGNTEAFF
TGTGTCAGCTCCCCGGGCAACACTGAAGCTTTCTTT
>-|TRBV4-3|-|TRBJ1-2
CASNQEEGVRGYTF
TGCGCCAGCAACCAAGAAGAGGGAGTCAGAGGCTACACCTTC
>-|TRBV7-3|-|TRBJ2-7
CASGLGGGTKQYF
TGTGCCAGCGGCTTAGGAGGGGGGACCAAGCAGTACTTC
>-|TRBV4-2|-|TRBJ2-1
CVSSNAGGQGNNEQFF
TGTGTCAGCAGCAACGCCGGGGGGCAGGGGAACAATGAGCAGTTCTTC
>-|TRBV6-4|-|TRBJ2-3
CASSDSQCGSTDTQYF
TGTGCTAGCAGTGACTCACAGTGTGGGAGCACAGATACGCAGTATTTT
>-|TRBV28|-|TRBJ1-4
CASSLPGQPKLLF
TGTGCCAGCAGTCTTCCAGGACAGCCAAAACTACTTTTT
>-|TRBV28|once|TRBJ2-5
CASKRWTAQVTQYF
TGTGCCAGCAAGAGATGGACGGCCCAAGTGACCCAGTACTTC
>-|TRBV5-1|-|TRBJ1-1
CTSRPETGETFF
TGCACCAGCAGGCCGGAGACAGGTGAAACTTTCTTT
>-|TRBV7-9|-|TRBJ2-2
CASRGDGAGELFF
TGTGCCAGCAGAGGGGACGGCGCTGGGGAGCTGTTTTTT
>TRBD1|TRBV5-1|many|TRBJ1-3
CASGLDSGGSGNTIYF
TGCGCCAGCGGCTTGGACTCAGGGGGCTCTGGAAACACCATATATTTT
>-|TRBV29-1|-|TRBJ2-7
CGAGWGIHEQYF
TGCGGCGCGGGTTGGGGTATTCACGAGCAATACTTC
>-|TRBV29-1|-|TRBJ1-1
CSAQSQENTEAFF
TGCAGTGCTCAGAGCCAAGAGAACACTGAAGCTTTCTTT
>-|TRBV5-1|-|TRBJ1-1
CASSLHGMNTEAFF
TGCGCCAGCAGCTTACACGGCATGAACACTGAAGCTTTCTTT
>TRBD1|TRBV6-1|-|TRBJ2-7
CASSAGTGPYKQYF
TGTGCCAGCAGCGCCGGGACAGGGCCCTACAAGCAGTACTTC
>-|TRBV6-6|-|TRBJ1-1
CGSNTGGTTEAFF
TGTGGCAGCAACACTGGGGGGACTACTGAAGCTTTCTTT
>TRBD2|TRBV20-1|-|TRBJ2-3
CSARGGGLAGGPMGDTQYF
TGCAGTGCTAGAGGTGGGGGACTAGCGGGAGGGCCTATGGGCGATACGCAGTATTTT
>-|TRBV5-4|many|TRBJ2-7
CASSFSPGPYEQYF
TGTGCCAGCAGCTTCTCCCCAGGACCCTACGAGCAGTACTTC
>-|TRBV11-1|-|TRBJ2-3
CARSSGGSSIGARTDTQYF
TGTGCCAGGAGCTCTGGGGGAAGCTCTATTGGAGCCCGCACAGATACGCAATATTTT
>TRBD2|TRBV6-1|-|TRBJ2-1
CAHRSGRVVNEQFF
TGTGCCCACAGGTCCGGGAGGGTCGTCAATGAGCAGTTCTTC
>-|TRBV11-1|once|TRBJ2-1
CASRKKMRTGGDEQLF
TGTGCGAGCAGAAAAAAGATGAGGACAGGAGGGGATGAGCAGTTATTC
>TRBD1|TRBV6-5|-|TRBJ2-7
CAGSPGTGRYEQCF
TGTGCCGGCAGTCCTGGGACAGGACGCTACGAGCAGTGCTTC
>-|TRBV4-3|-|TRBJ2-6
CASSRDGSGRGANVLTF
TGCGCCAGCAGTCGAGATGGGTCAGGGCGCGGGGCCAACGTCCTGACTTTC
>TRBD1|TRBV7-9|many|TRBJ2-2
CASRPGQAGTGELFF
TGTGCCAGCAGACCGGGACAGGCGGGGACCGGGGAGCTGTTTTTT
>-|TRBV11-1|-|TRBJ2-2
CATSFWDTVELFF
TGTGCCACTAGCTTTTGGGACACCGTGGAGCTGTTTTTT
>TRBD2|TRBV19|-|TRBJ2-1
CASSIVGTSGLSYNEQFF
TGTGCCAGTAGTATAGTCGGGACTAGCGGACTCTCCTACAATGAGCAGTTCTTC
>-|TRBV11-2|-|TRBJ1-3
CASAQGAGNIIYF
TGTGCCTCAGCCCAGGGAGCTGGAAACATCATATATTTT
>TRBD1|TRBV6-1|-|TRBJ2-2
CASTGRGWTGGNGELFF
TGTGCCAGCACCGGAAGAGGCTGGACAGGGGGCAACGGGGAGCTGTTTTTT
>-|TRBV29-1|-|TRBJ2-7
CSVDTLYVDERYF
TGCAGCGTCGATACATTGTATGTCGACGAGCGGTACTTC
>-|TRBV14|-|TRBJ2-1
CAGSQNLDTSVQFF
TGTGCAGGCAGCCAAAATCTCGACACCAGTGTGCAGTTCTTC
>-|TRBV5-4|-|TRBJ2-5
CASITGQETQYF
TGTGCCAGCATTACGGGCCAAGAGACCCAGTACTTC
>TRBD1|TRBV6-1|once|TRBJ2-1
CDSSETGGMYKEQFF
TGTGACAGCAGTGAGACAGGGGGTATGTACAAAGAGCAGTTCTTC
>-|TRBV10-3|-|TRBJ2-3
CAISAVRERTDTQYF
TGTGCCATCAGTGCTGTCAGGGAGCGCACAGATACGCAGTATTTT
>-|TRBV29-1|-|TRBJ2-5
CGGGAGGTKYF
TGCGGGGGAGGTGCAGGGGGGACCAAGTACTTC
>-|TRBV29-1|-|TRBJ2-1
CSVLEGEHFF
TGCAGCGTTCTGGAGGGTGAGCATTTCTTC
>TRBD2|TRBV6-1|-|TRBJ2-3
CASSPTSGGLDTRYF
TGTGCCAGCAGTCCGACTAGCGGGGGATTAGATACGCGGTATTTT